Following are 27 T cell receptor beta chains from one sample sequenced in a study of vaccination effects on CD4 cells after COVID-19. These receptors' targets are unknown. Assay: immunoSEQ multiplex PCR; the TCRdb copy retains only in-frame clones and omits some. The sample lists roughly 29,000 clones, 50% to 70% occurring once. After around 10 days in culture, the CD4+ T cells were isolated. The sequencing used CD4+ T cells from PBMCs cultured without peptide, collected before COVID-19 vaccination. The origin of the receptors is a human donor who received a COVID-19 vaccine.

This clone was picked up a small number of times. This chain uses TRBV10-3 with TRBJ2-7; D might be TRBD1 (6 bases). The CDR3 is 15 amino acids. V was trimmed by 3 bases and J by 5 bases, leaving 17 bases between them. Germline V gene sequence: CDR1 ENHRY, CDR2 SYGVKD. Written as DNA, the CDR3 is TGTGCCATCAGTGACCCCCGCGGTCCAGGGGACGAGCAGTACTTC. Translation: CAISDPRGPGDEQYF.

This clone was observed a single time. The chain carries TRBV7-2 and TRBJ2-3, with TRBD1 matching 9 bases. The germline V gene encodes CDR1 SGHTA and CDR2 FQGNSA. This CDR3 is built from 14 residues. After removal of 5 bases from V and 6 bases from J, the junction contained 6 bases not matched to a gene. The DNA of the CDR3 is TGTGCCAGCAGCGTAGGACAGGGGTCGGATACGCAGTATTTT. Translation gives CASSVGQGSDTQYF.

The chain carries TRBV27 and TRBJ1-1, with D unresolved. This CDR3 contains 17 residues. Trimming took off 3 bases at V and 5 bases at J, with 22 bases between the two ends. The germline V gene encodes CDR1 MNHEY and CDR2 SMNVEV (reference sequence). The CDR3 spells CASSFRVAGRLVTEAFF. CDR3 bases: TGTGCCAGCAGTTTTAGGGTTGCAGGCCGTCTGGTGACTGAAGCTTTCTTT.

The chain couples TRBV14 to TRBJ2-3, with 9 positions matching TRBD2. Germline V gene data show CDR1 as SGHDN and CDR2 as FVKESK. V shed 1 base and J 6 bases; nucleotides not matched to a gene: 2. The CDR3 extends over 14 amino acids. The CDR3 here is CASSQATSGDTQYF. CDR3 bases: TGTGCCAGCAGCCAAGCTACTAGCGGGGATACGCAGTATTTT. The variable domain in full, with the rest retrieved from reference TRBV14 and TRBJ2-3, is EAGVTQFPSHSVIEKGQTVTLRCDPISGHDNLYWYRRVMGKEIKFLLHFVKESKQDESGMPNNRFLAERTGGTYSTLKVQPAELEDSGVYFCASSQATSGDTQYFGPGTRLTVL.

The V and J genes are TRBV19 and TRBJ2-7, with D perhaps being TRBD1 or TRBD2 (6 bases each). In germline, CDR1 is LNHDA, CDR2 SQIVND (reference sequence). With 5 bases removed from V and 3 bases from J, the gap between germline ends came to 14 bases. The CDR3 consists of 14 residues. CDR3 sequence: CASSRETGLYEQYF. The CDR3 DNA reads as TGTGCCAGTAGTCGGGAGACAGGCCTCTACGAGCAGTACTTC. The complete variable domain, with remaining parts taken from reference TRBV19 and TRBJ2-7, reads DGGITQSPKYLFRKEGQNVTLSCEQNLNHDAMYWYRQDPGQGLRLIYYSQIVNDFQKGDIAEGYSVSREKKESFPLTVTSAQKNPTAFYLCASSRETGLYEQYFGPGTRLTVT.

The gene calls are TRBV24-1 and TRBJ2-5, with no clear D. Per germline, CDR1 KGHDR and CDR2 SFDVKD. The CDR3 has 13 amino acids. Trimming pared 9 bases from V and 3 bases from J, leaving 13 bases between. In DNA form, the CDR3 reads TGTGCCACCGCAACCTGGGCAGAAGAGACCCAGTACTTC. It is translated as CATATWAEETQYF.

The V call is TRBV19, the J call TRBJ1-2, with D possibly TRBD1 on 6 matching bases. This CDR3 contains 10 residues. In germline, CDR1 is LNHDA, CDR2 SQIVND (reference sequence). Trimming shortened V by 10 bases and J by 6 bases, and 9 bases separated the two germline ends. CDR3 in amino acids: CATRQDGYTF. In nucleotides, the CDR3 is TGTGCCACGCGACAGGATGGCTACACCTTC.

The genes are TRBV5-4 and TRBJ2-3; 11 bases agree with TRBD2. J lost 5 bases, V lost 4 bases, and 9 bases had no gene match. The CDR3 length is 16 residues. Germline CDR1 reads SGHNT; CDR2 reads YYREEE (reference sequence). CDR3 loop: CASSEQLAGEEDTQYF. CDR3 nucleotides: TGTGCCAGCAGCGAACAACTAGCGGGGGAGGAAGATACGCAGTATTTT.

CDR3 in amino acids: CASSSQGGLTEAFF. Here the CDR3 DNA reads TGTGCCAGCAGCTCCCAGGGGGGGTTAACTGAAGCTTTCTTT. The chain employs TRBV7-9 and TRBJ1-1; TRBD1 agrees at 7 bases. The CDR3 is made up of 14 amino acids. V shed 4 bases, J shed 5 bases, and the junction held 7 bases outside the gene matches. In germline, CDR1 is SEHNR, CDR2 FQNEAQ (reference sequence).

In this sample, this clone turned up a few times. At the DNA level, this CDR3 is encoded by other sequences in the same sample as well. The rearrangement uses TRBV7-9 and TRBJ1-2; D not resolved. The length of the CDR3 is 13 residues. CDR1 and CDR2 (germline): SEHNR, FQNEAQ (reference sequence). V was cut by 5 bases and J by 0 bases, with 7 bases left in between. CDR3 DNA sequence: TGTGCCAGCAGCCTGGGGACTAACTATGGCTACACCTTC. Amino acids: CASSLGTNYGYTF.

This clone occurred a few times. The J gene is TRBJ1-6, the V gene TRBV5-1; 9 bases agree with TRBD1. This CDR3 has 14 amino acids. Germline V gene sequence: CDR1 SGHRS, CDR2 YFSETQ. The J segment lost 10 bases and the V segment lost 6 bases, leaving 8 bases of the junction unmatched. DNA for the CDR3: TGCGCCAGCACGCCAGGACAGGGGTTGTCACCCCTCCACTTT. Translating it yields CASTPGQGLSPLHF.

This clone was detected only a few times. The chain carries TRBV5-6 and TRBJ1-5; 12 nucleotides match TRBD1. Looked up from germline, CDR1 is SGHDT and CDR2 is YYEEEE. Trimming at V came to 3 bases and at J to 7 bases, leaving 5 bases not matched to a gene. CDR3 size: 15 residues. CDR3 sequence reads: CASSWGQGAEQPQHF. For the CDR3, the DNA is TGTGCCAGCAGCTGGGGACAGGGGGCGGAACAGCCCCAGCATTTT.

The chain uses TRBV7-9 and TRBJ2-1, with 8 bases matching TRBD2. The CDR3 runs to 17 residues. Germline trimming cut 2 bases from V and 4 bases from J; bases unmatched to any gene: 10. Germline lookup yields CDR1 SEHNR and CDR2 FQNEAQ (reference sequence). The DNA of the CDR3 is TGTGCCAGCAGCTTAAATTCACTAGCGGCTCGATACAATGAGCAGTTCTTC. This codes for CASSLNSLAARYNEQFF.

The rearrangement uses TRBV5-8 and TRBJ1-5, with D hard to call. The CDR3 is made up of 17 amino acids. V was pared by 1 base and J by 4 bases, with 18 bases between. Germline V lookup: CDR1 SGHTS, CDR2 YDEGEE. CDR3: CASSLFTRADTNQPQHF. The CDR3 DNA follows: TGTGCCAGCAGCTTGTTTACTCGGGCAGACACTAATCAGCCCCAGCATTTT.

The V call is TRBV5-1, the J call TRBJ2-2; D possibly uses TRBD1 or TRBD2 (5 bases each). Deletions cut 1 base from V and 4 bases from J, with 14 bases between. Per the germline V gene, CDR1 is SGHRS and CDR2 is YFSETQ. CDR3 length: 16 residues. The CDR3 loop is CASSLLRGRGTGELFF. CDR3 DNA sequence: TGCGCCAGCAGCTTGTTAAGGGGTCGGGGCACCGGGGAGCTGTTTTTT.

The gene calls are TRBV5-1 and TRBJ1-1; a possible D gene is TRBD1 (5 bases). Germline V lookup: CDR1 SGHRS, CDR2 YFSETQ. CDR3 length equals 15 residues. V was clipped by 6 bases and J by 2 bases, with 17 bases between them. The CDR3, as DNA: TGCGCCAGCAATACACCCCCTGACAGCAACACTGAAGCTTTCTTT. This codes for CASNTPPDSNTEAFF.

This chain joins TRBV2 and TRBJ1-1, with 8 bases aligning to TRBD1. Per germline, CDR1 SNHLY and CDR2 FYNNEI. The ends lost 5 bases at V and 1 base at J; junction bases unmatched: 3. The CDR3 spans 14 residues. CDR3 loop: CASSLDRGNTEAFF. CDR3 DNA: TGTGCCAGCAGTCTTGACAGGGGGAACACTGAAGCTTTCTTT.

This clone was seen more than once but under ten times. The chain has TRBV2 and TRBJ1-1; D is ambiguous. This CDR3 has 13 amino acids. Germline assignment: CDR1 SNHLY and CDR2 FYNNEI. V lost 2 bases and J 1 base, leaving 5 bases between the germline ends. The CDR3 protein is CASSELENTEAFF. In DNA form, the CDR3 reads TGTGCCAGCAGTGAACTGGAGAACACTGAAGCTTTCTTT.

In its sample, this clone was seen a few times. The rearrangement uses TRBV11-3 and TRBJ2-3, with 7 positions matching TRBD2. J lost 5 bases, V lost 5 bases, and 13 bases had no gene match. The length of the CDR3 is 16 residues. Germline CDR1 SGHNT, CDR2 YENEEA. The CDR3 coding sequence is TGTGCCAGCAGCCCCCCCGGACTAGTCGTGCTAGATACGCAGTATTTT. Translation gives CASSPPGLVVLDTQYF.

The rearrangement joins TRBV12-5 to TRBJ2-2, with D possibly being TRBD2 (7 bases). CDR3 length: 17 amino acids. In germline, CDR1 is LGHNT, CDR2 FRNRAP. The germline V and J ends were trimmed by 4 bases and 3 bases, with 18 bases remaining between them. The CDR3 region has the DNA TGTGCTAGTGGTTCCCACCCGGGGGGCGCGTACACCGGGGAGCTGTTTTTT. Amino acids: CASGSHPGGAYTGELFF.

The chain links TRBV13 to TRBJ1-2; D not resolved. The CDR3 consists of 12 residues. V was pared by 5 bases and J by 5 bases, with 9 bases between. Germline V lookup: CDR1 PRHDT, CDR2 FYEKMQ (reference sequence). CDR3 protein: CASSQRVYGYTF. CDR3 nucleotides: TGTGCCAGCAGCCAACGGGTTTATGGCTACACCTTC. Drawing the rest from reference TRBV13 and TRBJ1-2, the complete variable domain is AAGVIQSPRHLIKEKRETATLKCYPIPRHDTVYWYQQGPGQDPQFLISFYEKMQSDKGSIPDRFSAQQFSDYHSELNMSSLELGDSALYFCASSQRVYGYTFGSGTRLTVV.

CDR3 in amino acids: CASSESERGGADTQYF. Here the CDR3 DNA reads TGCGCCAGCAGTGAGTCGGAGCGGGGGGGTGCGGATACGCAGTATTTT. V gene TRBV10-1 combines with J gene TRBJ2-3; 10 bases line up with TRBD2. The CDR3 runs to 16 residues. V lost 0 bases, J lost 6 bases, and 6 bases stayed unmatched. Per the germline V gene, CDR1 is WNHNN and CDR2 is SYGVQD (reference sequence).

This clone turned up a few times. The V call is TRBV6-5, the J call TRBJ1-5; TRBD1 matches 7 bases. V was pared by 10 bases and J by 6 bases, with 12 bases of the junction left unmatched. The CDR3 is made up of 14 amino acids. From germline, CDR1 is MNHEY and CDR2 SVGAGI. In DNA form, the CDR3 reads TGTGCCACAGGACAGGAGAAGCCTATTCAGCCCCAGCATTTT. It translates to CATGQEKPIQPQHF.

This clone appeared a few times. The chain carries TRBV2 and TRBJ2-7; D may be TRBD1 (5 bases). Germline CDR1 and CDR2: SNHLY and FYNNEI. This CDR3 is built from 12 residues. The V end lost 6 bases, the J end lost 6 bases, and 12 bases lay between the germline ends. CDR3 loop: CASSKDIGEQYF. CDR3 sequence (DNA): TGTGCCAGCAGCAAGGACATAGGCGAGCAGTACTTC.

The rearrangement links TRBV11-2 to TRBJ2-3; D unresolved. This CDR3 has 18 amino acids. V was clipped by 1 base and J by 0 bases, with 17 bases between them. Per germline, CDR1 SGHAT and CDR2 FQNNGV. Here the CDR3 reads CASSLAVSSRGSTDTQYF. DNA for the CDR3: TGTGCCAGCAGCTTAGCCGTAAGCAGCCGAGGAAGCACAGATACGCAGTATTTT.

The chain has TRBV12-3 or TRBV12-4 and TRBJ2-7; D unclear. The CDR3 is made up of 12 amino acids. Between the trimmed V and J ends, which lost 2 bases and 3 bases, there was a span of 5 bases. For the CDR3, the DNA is TGTGCCAGCAGTTTAATATTCTACGAGCAGTACTTC. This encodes CASSLIFYEQYF.

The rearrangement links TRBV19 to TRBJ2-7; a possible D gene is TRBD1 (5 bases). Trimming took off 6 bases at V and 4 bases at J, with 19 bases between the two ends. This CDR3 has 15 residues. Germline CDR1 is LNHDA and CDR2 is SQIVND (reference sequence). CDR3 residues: CASRSSTANTYEQYF. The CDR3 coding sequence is TGTGCCAGTAGGAGTTCGACAGCCAACACTTACGAGCAGTACTTC.